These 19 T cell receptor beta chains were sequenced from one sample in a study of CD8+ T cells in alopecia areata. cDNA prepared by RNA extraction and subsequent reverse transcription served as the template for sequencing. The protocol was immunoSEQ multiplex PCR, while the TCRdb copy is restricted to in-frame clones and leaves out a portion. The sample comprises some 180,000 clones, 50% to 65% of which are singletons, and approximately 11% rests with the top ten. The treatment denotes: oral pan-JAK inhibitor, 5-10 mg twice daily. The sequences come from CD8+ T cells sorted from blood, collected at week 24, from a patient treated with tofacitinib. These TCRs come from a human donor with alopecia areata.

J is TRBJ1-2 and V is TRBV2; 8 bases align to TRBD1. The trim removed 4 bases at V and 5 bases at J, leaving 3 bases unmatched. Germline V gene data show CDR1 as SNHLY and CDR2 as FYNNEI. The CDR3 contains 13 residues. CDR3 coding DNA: TGTGCCAGCAGTGTGGACAGGGTATATGGCTACACCTTC. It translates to CASSVDRVYGYTF.

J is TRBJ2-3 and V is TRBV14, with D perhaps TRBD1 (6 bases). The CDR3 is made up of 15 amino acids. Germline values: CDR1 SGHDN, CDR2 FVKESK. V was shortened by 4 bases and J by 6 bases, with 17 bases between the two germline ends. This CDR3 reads CASSPADSSVDTQYF. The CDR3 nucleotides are TGTGCCAGCAGCCCCGCGGACAGCTCCGTTGATACGCAGTATTTT. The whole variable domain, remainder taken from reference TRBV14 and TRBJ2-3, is EAGVTQFPSHSVIEKGQTVTLRCDPISGHDNLYWYRRVMGKEIKFLLHFVKESKQDESGMPNNRFLAERTGGTYSTLKVQPAELEDSGVYFCASSPADSSVDTQYFGPGTRLTVL.

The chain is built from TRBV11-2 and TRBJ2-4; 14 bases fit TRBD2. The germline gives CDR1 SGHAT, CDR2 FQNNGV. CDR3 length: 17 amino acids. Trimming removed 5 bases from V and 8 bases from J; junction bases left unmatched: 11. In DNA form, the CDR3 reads TGTGCCAGCAGCAACCGACTAGCGGGGGGGCCTGGGGACATTCAGTACTTC. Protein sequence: CASSNRLAGGPGDIQYF.

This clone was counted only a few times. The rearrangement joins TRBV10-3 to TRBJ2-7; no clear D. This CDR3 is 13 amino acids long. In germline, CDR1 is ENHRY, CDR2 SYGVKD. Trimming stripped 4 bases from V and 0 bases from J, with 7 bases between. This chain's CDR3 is CAISAGHSYEQYF. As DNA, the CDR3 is TGTGCCATCAGTGCCGGTCACTCCTACGAGCAGTACTTC.

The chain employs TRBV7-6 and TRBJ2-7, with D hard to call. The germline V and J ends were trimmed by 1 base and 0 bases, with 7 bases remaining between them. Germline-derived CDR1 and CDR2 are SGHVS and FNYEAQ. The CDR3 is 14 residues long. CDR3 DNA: TGTGCCAGCAGCTTAGGAAGCCTCTCCTACGAGCAGTACTTC. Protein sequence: CASSLGSLSYEQYF.

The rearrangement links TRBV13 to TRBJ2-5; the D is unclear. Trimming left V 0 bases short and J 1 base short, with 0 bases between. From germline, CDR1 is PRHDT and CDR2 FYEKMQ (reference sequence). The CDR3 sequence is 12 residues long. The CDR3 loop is CASSLGQETQYF. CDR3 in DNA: TGTGCCAGCAGCTTAGGCCAAGAGACCCAGTACTTC.

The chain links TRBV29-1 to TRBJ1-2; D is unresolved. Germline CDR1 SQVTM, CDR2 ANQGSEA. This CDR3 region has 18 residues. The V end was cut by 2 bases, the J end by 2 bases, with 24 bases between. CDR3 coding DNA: TGCAGCGTTGAATGGTGGTGGAGGGAAGGAGGTGCGAACTATGGCTACACCTTC. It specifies CSVEWWWREGGANYGYTF. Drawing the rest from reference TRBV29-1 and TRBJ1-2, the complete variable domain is SAVISQKPSRDICQRGTSLTIQCQVDSQVTMMFWYRQQPGQSLTLIATANQGSEATYESGFVIDKFPISRPNLTFSTLTVSNMSPEDSSIYLCSVEWWWREGGANYGYTFGSGTRLTVV.

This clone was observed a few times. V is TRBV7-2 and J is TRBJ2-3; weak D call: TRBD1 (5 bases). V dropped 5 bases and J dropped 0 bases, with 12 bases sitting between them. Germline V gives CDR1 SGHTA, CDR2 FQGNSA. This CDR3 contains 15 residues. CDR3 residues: CASSPGISSTDTQYF. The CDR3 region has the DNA TGTGCCAGCAGCCCAGGGATATCTAGCACAGATACGCAGTATTTT.

The DNA of the CDR3 is TGCAGCGTTGTCGGGGCAAGCTCTGGGGCCAACGTCCTGACTTTC. The encoded protein is CSVVGASSGANVLTF. The chain employs TRBV29-1 and TRBJ2-6, with D possibly being TRBD1 or TRBD2 (5 bases each). The ends were cut back, 4 bases at V and 0 bases at J, with 10 bases in the middle. The germline V gene encodes CDR1 SQVTM and CDR2 ANQGSEA. The CDR3 length is 15 residues.

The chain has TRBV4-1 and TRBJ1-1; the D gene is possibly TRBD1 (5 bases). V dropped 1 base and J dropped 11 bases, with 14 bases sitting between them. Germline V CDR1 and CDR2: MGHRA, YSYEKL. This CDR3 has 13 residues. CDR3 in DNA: TGCGCCAGCAGCCAAGTTGGAGGGGAAAGTGCTTTCTTT. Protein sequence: CASSQVGGESAFF.

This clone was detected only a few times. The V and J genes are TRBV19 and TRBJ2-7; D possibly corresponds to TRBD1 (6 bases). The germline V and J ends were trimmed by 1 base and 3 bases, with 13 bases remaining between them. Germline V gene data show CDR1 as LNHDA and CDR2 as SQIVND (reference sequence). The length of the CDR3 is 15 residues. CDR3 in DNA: TGTGCCAGTAGTATAGGGCCAGGGGATATCTACGAGCAGTACTTC. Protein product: CASSIGPGDIYEQYF.

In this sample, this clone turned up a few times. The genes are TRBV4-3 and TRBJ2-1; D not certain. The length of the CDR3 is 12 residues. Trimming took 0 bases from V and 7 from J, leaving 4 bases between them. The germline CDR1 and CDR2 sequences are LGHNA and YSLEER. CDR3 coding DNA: TGCGCCAGCAGCCAAGAGAATAATGAGCAGTTCTTC. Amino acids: CASSQENNEQFF.

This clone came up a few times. CDR3 bases: TGTGCCAGCAGGCGGACTAGCGGCAATGAGCAGTTCTTC. Encoded protein: CASRRTSGNEQFF. The chain uses TRBV27 and TRBJ2-1; 10 bases line up with TRBD2. This CDR3 has 13 amino acids. Per the germline V gene, CDR1 is MNHEY and CDR2 is SMNVEV (reference sequence). V trimming: 6 bases; J trimming: 6 bases; junction bases outside the gene matches: 2.

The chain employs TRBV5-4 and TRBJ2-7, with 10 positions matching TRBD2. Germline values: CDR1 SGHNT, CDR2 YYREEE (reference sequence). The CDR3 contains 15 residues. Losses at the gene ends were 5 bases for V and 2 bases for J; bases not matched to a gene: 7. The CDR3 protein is CASSRSGGDTYEQYF. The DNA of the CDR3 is TGTGCCAGCAGTCGAAGCGGGGGGGATACCTACGAGCAGTACTTC.

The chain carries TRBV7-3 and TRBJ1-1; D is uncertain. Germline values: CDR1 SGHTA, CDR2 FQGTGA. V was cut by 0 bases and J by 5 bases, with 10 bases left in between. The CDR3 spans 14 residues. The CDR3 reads CASSLTGVGTEAFF. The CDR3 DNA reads TGTGCCAGCAGCTTAACCGGGGTGGGGACTGAAGCTTTCTTT.

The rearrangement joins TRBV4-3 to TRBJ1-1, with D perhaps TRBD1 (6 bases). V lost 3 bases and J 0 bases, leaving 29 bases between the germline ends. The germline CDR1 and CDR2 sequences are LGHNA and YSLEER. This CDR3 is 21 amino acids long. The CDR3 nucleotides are TGCGCCAGCAGCCAGGGCTCCCGCAACAGGGACGGGACTTTTATGAACACTGAAGCTTTCTTT. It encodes CASSQGSRNRDGTFMNTEAFF.

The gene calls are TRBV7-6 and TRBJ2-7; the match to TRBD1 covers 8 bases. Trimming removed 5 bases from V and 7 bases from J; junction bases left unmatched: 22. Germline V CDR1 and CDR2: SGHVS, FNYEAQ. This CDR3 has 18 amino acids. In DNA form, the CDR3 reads TGTGCCAGCAGCCCCTTGACGGAACAGGTGCAGGGGGCGCGGGAGCAGTACTTC. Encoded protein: CASSPLTEQVQGAREQYF.

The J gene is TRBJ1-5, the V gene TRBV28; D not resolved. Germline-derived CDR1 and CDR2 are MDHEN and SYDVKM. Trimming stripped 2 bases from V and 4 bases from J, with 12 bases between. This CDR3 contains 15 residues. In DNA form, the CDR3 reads TGTGCCAGCAGTTTAACCCGGGGTAAGAATCAGCCCCAGCATTTT. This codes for CASSLTRGKNQPQHF.

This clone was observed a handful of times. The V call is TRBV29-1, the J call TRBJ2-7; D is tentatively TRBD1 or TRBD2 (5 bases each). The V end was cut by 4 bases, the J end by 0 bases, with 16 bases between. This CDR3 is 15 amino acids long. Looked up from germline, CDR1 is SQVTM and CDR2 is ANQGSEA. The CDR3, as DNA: TGCAGCGTTGTGGGACCAGACAGAAACTCCTACGAGCAGTACTTC. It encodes CSVVGPDRNSYEQYF.